A selection of T cell receptor beta chains follows, all from one sample in a study of cytomegalovirus exposure and HLA in healthy donors. TCRdb keeps only in-frame clones here, not all; method: immunoSEQ multiplex PCR. The table lists some 160,000 clones, over 70% of them singletons. Specimen: PBMCs. The receptors were gathered from a woman between 25 and 40 years old in good health and CMV-seronegative. CDR3s include the opening cysteine and the closing phenylalanine or tryptophan. Fields, in order: J gene, V gene, clone size, D gene, CDR3 protein, CDR3 DNA. D genes are given only for firm matches. Rows may omit the clone size; those that give it use once, few, many or a size class.

J gene: TRBJ1-1; V gene: TRBV5-1; clone size: NA; D gene: NA; CDR3 protein: CASAKGTLNTEAFF; CDR3 DNA: TGCGCCAGCGCCAAGGGGACTTTGAACACTGAAGCTTTCTTT
J gene: TRBJ2-5; V gene: TRBV6-1; clone size: NA; D gene: NA; CDR3 protein: CASSEGTHRTQYF; CDR3 DNA: TGTGCCAGCAGTGAGGGGACTCATAGGACCCAGTACTTC
J gene: TRBJ2-1; V gene: TRBV6-5; clone size: NA; D gene: TRBD2; CDR3 protein: CASSWGLAFNEQFF; CDR3 DNA: TGTGCCAGCAGTTGGGGACTAGCTTTCAATGAGCAGTTCTTC
J gene: TRBJ2-7; V gene: TRBV2; clone size: NA; D gene: NA; CDR3 protein: CASSPGGGPSSYEQYF; CDR3 DNA: TGTGCCAGCAGCCCAGGTGGGGGCCCCTCCTCCTACGAGCAGTACTTC
J gene: TRBJ1-1; V gene: TRBV5-4; clone size: NA; D gene: TRBD1; CDR3 protein: CASRDRGNTEAFF; CDR3 DNA: TGTGCCAGCAGGGACAGGGGGAACACTGAAGCTTTCTTT
J gene: TRBJ2-1; V gene: TRBV2; clone size: NA; D gene: NA; CDR3 protein: CASNAGPSYNEQFF; CDR3 DNA: TGTGCCAGCAATGCAGGTCCCTCCTACAATGAGCAGTTCTTC
J gene: TRBJ2-7; V gene: TRBV2; clone size: NA; D gene: TRBD2; CDR3 protein: CASSETQQRGPGYEQYF; CDR3 DNA: TGTGCCAGCAGTGAAACCCAGCAGCGGGGGCCAGGGTACGAGCAGTACTTC
J gene: TRBJ1-4; V gene: TRBV7-8; clone size: NA; D gene: NA; CDR3 protein: CASSPRQEGSVLFF; CDR3 DNA: TGTGCCAGCAGCCCGCGACAGGAAGGATCTGTGCTGTTTTTT
J gene: TRBJ1-6; V gene: TRBV28; clone size: NA; D gene: NA; CDR3 protein: CASSFSGSPLHF; CDR3 DNA: TGTGCCAGCAGTTTTTCGGGGTCACCCCTCCACTTT
J gene: TRBJ2-2; V gene: TRBV11-3; clone size: NA; D gene: NA; CDR3 protein: CASPQKEDSTGELFF; CDR3 DNA: TGTGCCAGCCCCCAGAAAGAGGACAGCACCGGGGAGCTGTTTTTT
J gene: TRBJ1-1; V gene: TRBV5-1; clone size: few; D gene: NA; CDR3 protein: CASSSQQRNTEAFF; CDR3 DNA: TGCGCCAGCAGTTCCCAACAGAGGAACACTGAAGCTTTCTTT
J gene: TRBJ2-5; V gene: TRBV10-3; clone size: NA; D gene: TRBD2; CDR3 protein: CAIKGVAGMYQETQYF; CDR3 DNA: TGTGCCATCAAAGGAGTAGCGGGGATGTACCAAGAGACCCAGTACTTC
J gene: TRBJ2-1; V gene: TRBV21-1; clone size: NA; D gene: NA; CDR3 protein: CASSTQGLAGVWSYNEQFF; CDR3 DNA: TGTGCCAGCAGCACCCAAGGACTAGCGGGGGTCTGGTCCTACAATGAGCAGTTCTTC
J gene: TRBJ1-2; V gene: TRBV30; clone size: NA; D gene: NA; CDR3 protein: CAWSPRGSYGYTF; CDR3 DNA: TGTGCCTGGAGTCCCAGGGGCAGCTATGGCTACACCTTC
J gene: TRBJ2-5; V gene: TRBV4-1; clone size: NA; D gene: TRBD2; CDR3 protein: CASSQGSGGAETQYF; CDR3 DNA: TGCGCCAGCAGCCAAGGTAGCGGGGGGGCGGAGACCCAGTACTTC
J gene: TRBJ1-6; V gene: TRBV7-2; clone size: NA; D gene: NA; CDR3 protein: CASSLGGSSYNSPLHF; CDR3 DNA: TGTGCCAGCAGCTTAGGGGGCAGCTCCTATAATTCACCCCTCCACTTT
J gene: TRBJ2-3; V gene: TRBV2; clone size: NA; D gene: NA; CDR3 protein: CASRSPRSSGTDTQYF; CDR3 DNA: TGTGCCAGCAGAAGCCCCAGGTCTAGCGGCACAGATACGCAGTATTTT
J gene: TRBJ1-6; V gene: TRBV6-5; clone size: NA; D gene: TRBD1; CDR3 protein: CASSADRGRGPLHF; CDR3 DNA: TGTGCCAGCAGTGCGGACAGGGGGCGCGGCCCCCTCCACTTT
J gene: TRBJ2-3; V gene: TRBV27; clone size: NA; D gene: NA; CDR3 protein: CASSLGGLVDTQYF; CDR3 DNA: TGTGCCAGCAGTTTAGGAGGGTTGGTAGATACGCAGTATTTT
J gene: TRBJ1-1; V gene: TRBV4-1; clone size: once; D gene: TRBD1; CDR3 protein: CASSQDRGQSKAFF; CDR3 DNA: TGCGCCAGCAGCCAAGATCGGGGACAGTCTAAAGCTTTCTTT
J gene: TRBJ2-1; V gene: TRBV27; clone size: NA; D gene: TRBD1; CDR3 protein: CASGSGGQGYNEQFF; CDR3 DNA: TGTGCCAGCGGGTCGGGGGGACAGGGCTACAATGAGCAGTTCTTC
J gene: TRBJ1-1; V gene: TRBV5-1; clone size: NA; D gene: NA; CDR3 protein: CASSQTGPWETSNTEAFF; CDR3 DNA: TGCGCCAGCAGCCAAACAGGGCCATGGGAGACATCGAACACTGAAGCTTTCTTT
J gene: TRBJ1-6; V gene: TRBV10-3; clone size: NA; D gene: TRBD1; CDR3 protein: CAIRTGGNSPLHF; CDR3 DNA: TGTGCCATTCGGACAGGGGGCAATTCACCCCTCCACTTT
J gene: TRBJ1-6; V gene: TRBV4-1; clone size: few; D gene: TRBD1; CDR3 protein: CASSHRTGMVFYNSPLHF; CDR3 DNA: TGCGCCAGCAGCCACCGGACAGGCATGGTCTTCTATAATTCACCCCTCCACTTT
J gene: TRBJ2-1; V gene: TRBV7-6; clone size: NA; D gene: TRBD2; CDR3 protein: CASSSLAGKLNEQFF; CDR3 DNA: TGTGCCAGCAGCTCGCTAGCGGGAAAACTCAATGAGCAGTTCTTC
J gene: TRBJ2-2; V gene: TRBV7-6; clone size: NA; D gene: TRBD2; CDR3 protein: CASSLELAANTGELFF; CDR3 DNA: TGTGCCAGCAGCTTAGAACTAGCGGCTAACACCGGGGAGCTGTTTTTT
J gene: TRBJ1-1; V gene: TRBV5-1; clone size: few; D gene: TRBD1; CDR3 protein: CASSPGQGLRVVVNTEAFF; CDR3 DNA: TGCGCCAGCAGCCCCGGACAGGGGCTCCGTGTTGTAGTAAACACTGAAGCTTTCTTT
J gene: TRBJ1-1; V gene: TRBV7-6; clone size: NA; D gene: TRBD1; CDR3 protein: CASSLDPTGGTEAFF; CDR3 DNA: TGTGCCAGCAGCTTAGACCCCACAGGGGGCACTGAAGCTTTCTTT
J gene: TRBJ2-7; V gene: TRBV6-5; clone size: NA; D gene: NA; CDR3 protein: CASSPRTGIGYEQYF; CDR3 DNA: TGTGCCAGCAGTCCTCGTACAGGGATTGGGTACGAGCAGTACTTC
J gene: TRBJ1-1; V gene: TRBV29-1; clone size: NA; D gene: NA; CDR3 protein: CSVEGPFF; CDR3 DNA: TGCAGCGTTGAGGGCCCTTTCTTT
J gene: TRBJ1-6; V gene: TRBV5-6; clone size: NA; D gene: NA; CDR3 protein: CASSFGGGYNSPLHF; CDR3 DNA: TGTGCCAGCAGCTTTGGGGGAGGGTATAATTCACCCCTCCACTTT
J gene: TRBJ1-1; V gene: TRBV5-4; clone size: NA; D gene: NA; CDR3 protein: CASSYGNTEAFF; CDR3 DNA: TGTGCCAGCAGTTACGGGAACACTGAAGCTTTCTTT
J gene: TRBJ2-3; V gene: TRBV11-2; clone size: NA; D gene: TRBD2; CDR3 protein: CASVLAGGNTQYF; CDR3 DNA: TGTGCCAGCGTATTAGCGGGGGGTAATACGCAGTATTTT
J gene: TRBJ1-5; V gene: TRBV6-1; clone size: NA; D gene: TRBD1; CDR3 protein: CASTLEGAGQPQHF; CDR3 DNA: TGTGCCAGCACCCTGGAGGGGGCAGGGCAGCCCCAGCATTTT
J gene: TRBJ2-7; V gene: TRBV4-1; clone size: NA; D gene: NA; CDR3 protein: CASSQVNGNEQYF; CDR3 DNA: TGCGCCAGCAGCCAAGTAAACGGGAACGAGCAGTACTTC
J gene: TRBJ2-1; V gene: TRBV9; clone size: NA; D gene: TRBD2; CDR3 protein: CASSASGGALEQFF; CDR3 DNA: TGTGCCAGCAGCGCTAGCGGGGGGGCTCTTGAGCAGTTCTTC
J gene: TRBJ1-5; V gene: TRBV7-7; clone size: NA; D gene: NA; CDR3 protein: CASSPQVSLLGHRPQHF; CDR3 DNA: TGTGCCAGCAGCCCCCAGGTGAGCTTACTGGGACATCGGCCCCAGCATTTT
J gene: TRBJ1-5; V gene: TRBV5-5; clone size: NA; D gene: NA; CDR3 protein: CASSQAGGNQPQHF; CDR3 DNA: TGTGCCAGCAGCCAGGCCGGGGGCAATCAGCCCCAGCATTTT
J gene: TRBJ2-3; V gene: TRBV5-4; clone size: NA; D gene: TRBD2; CDR3 protein: CASSLASSGGPGSDTQYF; CDR3 DNA: TGTGCCAGCAGCTTGGCGTCTAGCGGGGGCCCGGGCTCAGATACGCAGTATTTT
J gene: TRBJ1-5; V gene: TRBV30; clone size: NA; D gene: NA; CDR3 protein: CAWTGDGNQPQHF; CDR3 DNA: TGTGCCTGGACAGGGGATGGCAATCAGCCCCAGCATTTT
J gene: TRBJ1-1; V gene: TRBV29-1; clone size: NA; D gene: TRBD1; CDR3 protein: CSARTGVVTEAFF; CDR3 DNA: TGCAGCGCCCGGACAGGGGTGGTCACTGAAGCTTTCTTT
J gene: TRBJ1-5; V gene: TRBV6-5; clone size: NA; D gene: NA; CDR3 protein: CASSLPGPQHF; CDR3 DNA: TGTGCCAGCAGTTTGCCAGGGCCCCAGCATTTT
J gene: TRBJ2-2; V gene: TRBV19; clone size: NA; D gene: NA; CDR3 protein: CASSPRVTGELFF; CDR3 DNA: TGTGCCAGTAGTCCACGGGTCACCGGGGAGCTGTTTTTT
J gene: TRBJ2-5; V gene: TRBV9; clone size: NA; D gene: TRBD2; CDR3 protein: CASSVGTTPSQETQYF; CDR3 DNA: TGTGCCAGCAGTGTGGGGACTACACCATCTCAAGAGACCCAGTACTTC
J gene: TRBJ1-2; V gene: TRBV25-1; clone size: NA; D gene: NA; CDR3 protein: CASSDPFYGYTF; CDR3 DNA: TGTGCCAGCAGTGACCCCTTCTATGGCTACACCTTC
J gene: TRBJ1-6; V gene: TRBV5-6; clone size: NA; D gene: TRBD1; CDR3 protein: CASSPKGRGQFYNSPLHF; CDR3 DNA: TGTGCCAGCAGCCCCAAGGGAAGGGGACAGTTCTATAATTCACCCCTCCACTTT
J gene: TRBJ1-1; V gene: TRBV30; clone size: NA; D gene: NA; CDR3 protein: CAWLYPGQRILF; CDR3 DNA: TGTGCCTGGTTATATCCGGGACAAAGGATCCTCTTT
J gene: TRBJ1-4; V gene: TRBV7-2; clone size: NA; D gene: NA; CDR3 protein: CASSLPLSGALVEKLFF; CDR3 DNA: TGTGCCAGCAGCTTACCACTTTCAGGGGCCCTAGTTGAAAAACTGTTTTTT
J gene: TRBJ1-2; V gene: TRBV2; clone size: NA; D gene: TRBD1; CDR3 protein: CASSRDRGGGYTF; CDR3 DNA: TGTGCCAGCAGTAGGGACAGGGGCGGCGGCTACACCTTC
J gene: TRBJ2-1; V gene: TRBV9; clone size: NA; D gene: NA; CDR3 protein: CASSGAPHNEQFF; CDR3 DNA: TGTGCCAGCAGCGGGGCCCCCCACAATGAGCAGTTCTTC
J gene: TRBJ1-4; V gene: TRBV5-1; clone size: NA; D gene: NA; CDR3 protein: CASSTNPGTNEKLFF; CDR3 DNA: TGCGCCAGCAGCACGAACCCGGGAACTAATGAAAAACTGTTTTTT
J gene: TRBJ1-5; V gene: TRBV28; clone size: once; D gene: NA; CDR3 protein: CASSRWDTSNQPQHF; CDR3 DNA: TGTGCCAGCAGTCGTTGGGACACAAGCAATCAGCCCCAGCATTTT